The text below deals with one T cell receptor beta chain. This clone was recorded once. Its antigen target is currently unknown. No per-base quality is available; no much larger clone lies one base away. These data originate in a study of blood T cell repertoires in COVID-19 (dated by TCRdb to the early 2020s). Background on the whole study: Samples from collaborators originated in the United States, Italy and Spain and spanned both the acute and convalescent phases of COVID-19. The material from the prospective study consisted of cDNA or gDNA derived from T cells, B-cell-depleted T cells, or PBMCs. The dataset comprised deeply sampled blood TCRbeta repertoires from subjects exposed to, actively infected with, or recovered from COVID-19. The repertoires were made available in a free public database intended to serve as a resource for research on the immune response to SARS-CoV-2. Samples were obtained from the ongoing ImmuneRACE study (first 160 participants) and from about 1,300 subjects provided by 6 global collaborators. Sample metadata almost always included a de-identified subject ID, COVID-19 status, age in years and sex. HLA class I and class II types, where available, came from metadata supplied by the sample provider rather than from assay-based typing.

The immunoSEQ Assay, a bias-controlled multiplex PCR, was used to amplify TCRbeta CDR3 regions from genomic DNA. Under the source paper's analysis protocol: Within the assay, amplification of reference gene primers was used to estimate how many nucleated cells each sample contained. To quantify the absolute abundance of each unique TCRbeta CDR3 rearrangement, sequence reads were collapsed and filtered. For each sample, productive Simpson clonality was calculated as the square root of Simpson's diversity index across productive rearrangements. TCRdb stores this immuneACCESS table with in-frame sequences only. Part of the clones is absent; in the studies checked, under half of the shortfall reflects unresolved V genes, and no reason is known for the rest. That table is the source of V, J and clone size, and D and trimming were worked out from the DNA. The sample records about 100,000 clones, under 90% of which are singletons. Jointly, the top ten make up 9.5% to 15% of the sample.

What the authors observed across the whole study: The quantity of clinical and demographic metadata differed by source and by participant and was supplied without curation.

Each collaborating institution followed its own protocols to collect whole blood in K2EDTA tubes. Collaborator samples were shipped for TCRbeta analysis as frozen whole blood, isolated PBMCs, or DNA extracted from either sample type. The source of this sequence is a human donor in a cohort sampled during active COVID-19. Sequencing was performed on peripheral blood.

The DNA sequence follows: TGTGCCAGCAGCTTAACAGATAGCAATCAGCCCCAGCATTTT. Its protein product is CASSLTDSNQPQHF. The chain couples TRBV7-2 to TRBJ1-5; the D gene assignment is ambiguous. The CDR3, from cysteine to phenylalanine, totals 14 residues. The CDR3 DNA has 42 bases and is translated from base 1. CDR1 SGHTA and CDR2 FQGNSA were looked up in the germline V gene. Trimming takes 2 bases from V and 0 bases from J, and the germline ends sit 5 bases apart.